This T cell receptor (beta chain) was profiled in a study of cytomegalovirus exposure and HLA in healthy donors. CDR1 and CDR2 from the germline V gene are SGDLS and YYNGEE. This CDR3 has 15 amino acids. J lost 3 bases, V lost 0 bases, and 3 bases had no gene match. From the approximately 110-subject validation cohort, which was separate from the roughly 690-subject first cohort, the donors were drawn. Clones were read by immunoSEQ multiplex PCR, and TCRdb kept only the in-frame ones, dropping some. The profile shows about 140,000 clones, 88% of them singletons. Study-level findings and limits: Most TCR sequences proved rare, with some public TCRs found in many donors. Over 150 TCR beta chains were listed as cytomegalovirus-associated. A classifier reportedly called cytomegalovirus status with high sensitivity and specificity.

With regard to this clone: Its antigen is as yet unknown.

The J gene is TRBJ2-1, the V gene TRBV9; 7 positions agree with TRBD2. This sequence originates from a young woman in good health and CMV-seropositive. Sequenced input: PBMCs. The CDR3 bases are TGTGCCAGCAGCGTAGTGGGGGGGAGCTACAATGAGCAGTTCTTC. Translation gives CASSVVGGSYNEQFF.